This TCR beta chain was profiled in a study of blood T cell repertoires in COVID-19. Clones were sequenced by immunoSEQ multiplex PCR, and TCRdb holds only the in-frame ones, with some missing. The sample contains more than 300,000 clones, roughly 90% of which appear only once. CDR1 and CDR2 (germline): SGDLS, YYNGEE. The CDR3 totals 13 residues. The V segment lost 3 bases and the J segment 3 bases; nucleotides outside the gene matches: 3. This sequence was found in a woman in her 30s who had been exposed to COVID-19. Sequencing was carried out using PBMCs or T cells enriched from blood (not recorded which). This chain uses TRBV9 with TRBJ2-7; 7 nucleotides match TRBD2. CDR3: CASSEGGGYEQYF. CDR3 nucleotide sequence: TGTGCCAGCAGCGAGGGCGGGGGCTACGAGCAGTACTTC.